This T cell receptor (beta chain) was profiled in a study of tumor-infiltrating lymphocytes in localized non-small cell lung cancer. TCRdb's copy holds only in-frame clones and misses some; the assay was immunoSEQ multiplex PCR. The table includes roughly 30,000 clones, 70% to 90% detected once. The specimen sequenced was lung tumor tissue. The TCR originated in a human donor with non-small cell lung cancer.

CDR3 DNA: TGTGCCAGCAGCTACGGAGATGCAACTAATGAAAAACTGTTTTTT. Translation gives CASSYGDATNEKLFF. The chain uses TRBV5-5 and TRBJ1-4; D remains unclear. Between the trimmed V and J ends, which lost 3 bases and 0 bases, there was a span of 9 bases. Looked up from germline, CDR1 is SGHKS and CDR2 is YYEKEE (reference sequence). The length of the CDR3 is 15 residues.